Listed below are T cell receptor beta chains from one sample, sequenced in a study of cytomegalovirus exposure and HLA in healthy donors. Method: immunoSEQ multiplex PCR; TCRdb's copy keeps in-frame clones and lacks some. The sample consists of around 130,000 clones, less than 85% of them appearing once. The sequenced material came from PBMCs. These receptors came from a woman between 35 and 50 years old in good health and CMV-seropositive. Both conserved end residues are trimmed from each CDR3. D genes are given only for firm matches.

V,D,J,CDR3
TRBV5-6,NA,TRBJ1-1,ASSLWARGENTEAF
TRBV6-4,TRBD1,TRBJ1-1,ASREIPGQGDLNTEAF
TRBV9,NA,TRBJ2-3,ASSVDLSQGGTQY
TRBV9,TRBD1,TRBJ1-6,ASSHGQGYNSPLH
TRBV4-1,TRBD1,TRBJ1-3,ASSQPGDRDGNTIY
TRBV5-4,TRBD1,TRBJ1-1,ASSLASQGVRAEAF
TRBV5-1,NA,TRBJ2-1,ASSFGASSYNEQF
TRBV27,TRBD1,TRBJ2-1,ASSLIGTGEQF
TRBV6-5,TRBD1,TRBJ2-7,ASSYGTGTYEQY
TRBV9,TRBD2,TRBJ2-5,ASSVSGTSGQGETQY
TRBV11-2,TRBD2,TRBJ2-7,ASSLSSGSYEQY
TRBV10-1,TRBD1,TRBJ1-5,ASITDRGGNQPQH
TRBV7-2,TRBD2,TRBJ2-5,ASSYLAGLETQY
TRBV15,NA,TRBJ1-1,ATSRVAAEAF
TRBV5-6,TRBD2,TRBJ2-1,ASSLYSGGWNEQF
TRBV7-3,TRBD1,TRBJ1-6,ASILNLIILGQAHRPLH
TRBV19,NA,TRBJ1-4,ASSPGVNEKLF
TRBV6-5,NA,TRBJ1-3,ASSPTGGSGNTIY
TRBV7-8,NA,TRBJ1-2,ASSTIDRYGYT
TRBV7-8,NA,TRBJ2-2,ASSITPRGNTGELF
TRBV7-6,NA,TRBJ1-1,ASSLWRDTEAF
TRBV5-4,TRBD1,TRBJ1-2,ASSLRTGNGYT
TRBV5-4,TRBD1,TRBJ2-3,ASSFLTGGITDTQY
TRBV5-1,TRBD1,TRBJ2-1,ASSRGQTDNEQF
TRBV9,NA,TRBJ2-3,ASGRHSSTDTQY
TRBV6-1,NA,TRBJ1-1,ASNAARGLNTEAF
TRBV7-9,TRBD2,TRBJ2-7,ASSPRGQRDAHHEQY
TRBV6-6,NA,TRBJ2-3,ASSNLGGAATDTQY
TRBV5-4,TRBD1,TRBJ2-7,ATRWTGAYEQY
TRBV4-3,NA,TRBJ1-1,ASSRQLNTEAF
TRBV2,NA,TRBJ1-4,ASSLAIGFEEKLF
TRBV15,NA,TRBJ2-6,ATSRTASSGANVLT
TRBV7-9,NA,TRBJ2-3,ASSSRTEQDTQY
TRBV5-1,TRBD1,TRBJ1-6,ASRRDRLGDSPLH
TRBV28,NA,TRBJ2-6,ASSHRVGGANVLT
TRBV19,NA,TRBJ1-1,ASTSYRVTEAF
TRBV11-1,TRBD2,TRBJ2-1,ASSPGTSLYNEQF
TRBV27,NA,TRBJ1-1,ARQSTQKDKTNTEAF
TRBV25-1,NA,TRBJ1-3,ASSEYLRGNTIY
TRBV27,TRBD1,TRBJ2-7,ASSLAGTGAYEQY
TRBV2,NA,TRBJ1-2,ASVSWRQLDYGYT
TRBV6-5,NA,TRBJ1-1,ASSYNWAINAEAF
TRBV7-2,TRBD2,TRBJ2-7,ASRPPGGGLNEQY
TRBV29-1,TRBD1,TRBJ2-1,SASRDRDTSGGQF
TRBV19,NA,TRBJ2-1,ASSTRQAVLPF
TRBV19,NA,TRBJ2-3,ASSIHYRGTDTQY
TRBV6-1,TRBD1,TRBJ1-2,ASSEKQGGGGYT
TRBV6-6,TRBD2,TRBJ2-7,ASSSGTREYEQY
TRBV5-1,TRBD2,TRBJ2-5,ASSLSYGRSETQY
TRBV18,TRBD1,TRBJ2-5,ASSPPLATGARKTQY
TRBV7-9,NA,TRBJ1-5,ASSDTARGPNQPQH
TRBV5-6,NA,TRBJ2-7,ASSLAGVDEQY
TRBV5-1,TRBD2,TRBJ2-1,ASSFAPGGKGVYNEQF